This entry lists 27 T cell receptor beta chains sequenced from one sample in a study of shared clonotypes between healthy human individuals. In the naive CD8 group, cells lacked CD45RO and were positively selected for CCR7, so terminally differentiated effector memory CD45RA+ cells were left out. Only in-frame clones appear in the TCRdb table, and some are missing; sequencing was by immunoSEQ multiplex PCR. Counted here are over 2 million clones, about 95% occurring once; the ten biggest clones make up about 1.1%. Material for sequencing was naive CD8+ T cells sorted from blood. The origin of the receptors is a man younger than 35 in good health.

The CDR3 reads CASSYSTSGGTYEQYF. The CDR3 nucleotides are TGTGCCAGCAGTTACTCGACGAGCGGGGGGACCTACGAGCAGTACTTC. V gene TRBV6-5 combines with J gene TRBJ2-7, with TRBD2 matching 9 bases. The CDR3 contains 16 residues. V lost 0 bases and J lost 2; bases outside the gene matches: 5. CDR1 MNHEY and CDR2 SVGAGI come from the germline V gene.

The chain recombines TRBV21-1 with TRBJ2-1; the D call in the table, TRBD1, was not verified against the DNA. TRBV21-1 is a listed pseudogene. The CDR3 has 18 amino acids. CDR3 bases: TGTGCCAGCAGCGGGGACAGTTCGGGATCCCCTCCCCACAATGAGCAGTTCTTC. The encoded protein is CASSGDSSGSPPHNEQFF.

V gene TRBV7-9 combines with J gene TRBJ2-7; 10 bases align to TRBD2. CDR3 size: 15 residues. Germline CDR1 is SEHNR and CDR2 is FQNEAQ (reference sequence). V shed 0 bases, J shed 5 bases, and the junction held 4 bases outside the gene matches. The CDR3 loop reads CASSLASGGSHEQYF. The CDR3 nucleotides are TGTGCCAGCAGCTTAGCTAGCGGGGGGTCCCACGAGCAGTACTTC.

This chain connects TRBV7-3 to TRBJ1-6; 7 bases line up with TRBD1. V was pared by 5 bases and J by 6 bases, with 4 bases of the junction left unmatched. CDR3 length: 14 amino acids. Germline CDR1 and CDR2: SGHTA and FQGTGA. CDR3 sequence reads: CASSKTGSNSPLHF. Here the CDR3 DNA reads TGTGCCAGCAGCAAGACAGGGTCTAATTCACCCCTCCACTTT.

Comments on this clone: Other DNA sequences from this sample encode an identical CDR3 as well. This rearrangement joins TRBV5-4 to TRBJ2-7, with 7 bases matching TRBD2. Germline values: CDR1 SGHNT, CDR2 YYREEE (reference sequence). Losses at the gene ends were 2 bases for V and 0 bases for J; bases not matched to a gene: 5. This CDR3 has 15 residues. Written as DNA, the CDR3 is TGTGCCAGCAGCTTTTCTCCGGGGGGCTCCTACGAGCAGTACTTC. Translation gives CASSFSPGGSYEQYF.

This sequence joins TRBV11-2 and TRBJ2-5; TRBD2 matches at 7 bases. Unmatched junction bases numbered 9, after V lost 0 bases and J lost 5 bases. Germline values: CDR1 SGHAT, CDR2 FQNNGV. CDR3 length equals 16 residues. In DNA form, the CDR3 reads TGTGCCAGCAGCTTAGATCATGGGAGGGCGAGGGAGACCCAGTACTTC. It yields the protein CASSLDHGRARETQYF.

The chain couples TRBV9 to TRBJ1-2; perhaps TRBD1 as D (5 bases). Germline V gives CDR1 SGDLS, CDR2 YYNGEE. The V gene lost 3 bases and the J gene lost 7 bases, with 16 bases spanning the gap. The CDR3 contains 14 residues. Written as DNA, the CDR3 is TGTGCCAGCAGCGAAAATCAGGGAGACGGTGGCTACACCTTC. Amino acids: CASSENQGDGGYTF.

The chain has TRBV9 and TRBJ1-3, with D unclear. Germline V gene data show CDR1 as SGDLS and CDR2 as YYNGEE. V lost 4 bases, J lost 5 bases, and 19 bases lay in between. CDR3 size: 16 residues. DNA for the CDR3: TGTGCCAGCAGCCCGGAATCGACCCTCAGCAGAAACACCATATATTTT. As protein: CASSPESTLSRNTIYF.

In DNA form, the CDR3 reads TGTGCCAGCAGCATCACAGGGGCGGGTGGCTACACCTTC. Amino acids: CASSITGAGGYTF. This chain uses TRBV5-6 with TRBJ1-2; 7 bases fit TRBD1. With V trimmed by 4 bases and J by 7 bases, 7 bases remained unmatched. The CDR3 length is 13 residues. Germline values: CDR1 SGHDT, CDR2 YYEEEE. Combining the CDR3 with reference TRBV5-6 and TRBJ1-2 gives the whole variable domain DAGVTQSPTHLIKTRGQQVTLRCSPKSGHDTVSWYQQALGQGPQFIFQYYEEEERQRGNFPDRFSGHQFPNYSSELNVNALLLGDSALYLCASSITGAGGYTFGSGTRLTVV.

J is TRBJ2-3 and V is TRBV9; no reliable D call. Trimming removed 2 bases at V and 4 bases at J, with 11 bases between. The CDR3 loop spans 14 amino acids. Germline CDR1 reads SGDLS; CDR2 reads YYNGEE. DNA of the CDR3: TGTGCCAGCAGCGTGACGTCTATTCCAGATACGCAGTATTTT. It codes for CASSVTSIPDTQYF.

In the case of this clone: The germline gene is not matched at one end of the junction; a read error may be the cause. The V and J genes are TRBV27 and TRBJ1-5; D gene ambiguous. The length of the CDR3 is 13 residues. CDR1 and CDR2 from the germline V gene are MNHEY and SMNVEV (reference sequence). This CDR3 is CAGSLNSLGPQHF. The CDR3 bases are TGTGCCGGCAGTTTGAACAGCCTAGGGCCCCAGCATTTT.

J is TRBJ1-2 and V is TRBV28; D is undetermined. CDR3 length equals 16 residues. Germline V gene sequence: CDR1 MDHEN, CDR2 SYDVKM. V lost 4 bases and J lost 4, with 19 bases in between. The CDR3 reads CASSSPDWTYSYGYTF. In DNA, the CDR3 is TGTGCCAGCAGTTCACCGGATTGGACCTATTCCTATGGCTACACCTTC.

V usage is TRBV9 and J usage is TRBJ2-1, with TRBD2 matching 9 bases. V was pared by 0 bases and J by 2 bases, with 6 bases of the junction left unmatched. The CDR3 is made up of 17 amino acids. Germline V gene sequence: CDR1 SGDLS, CDR2 YYNGEE. CDR3 residues: CASSVGWRGGPYNEQFF. The CDR3 DNA reads as TGTGCCAGCAGCGTAGGGTGGCGGGGGGGCCCCTACAATGAGCAGTTCTTC.

This clone has just one count. The V call is TRBV5-6, the J call TRBJ2-7; D perhaps matches TRBD1 (5 bases). V gave up 0 bases and J gave up 3 bases, with 16 bases separating them. CDR1 is SGHDT, CDR2 YYEEEE, per germline. This CDR3 spans 16 amino acids. CDR3 nucleotide sequence: TGTGCCAGCAGCTTGGACTTGACAGAGATGAACTACGAGCAGTACTTC. It encodes CASSLDLTEMNYEQYF.

Comment on this clone: Other DNA sequences of this sample code for an identical CDR3. The V and J genes are TRBV27 and TRBJ2-7, with 7 positions matching TRBD2. Germline CDR1 and CDR2: MNHEY and SMNVEV (reference sequence). There are 13 residues in the CDR3. Germline trimming cut 4 bases from V and 4 bases from J; bases unmatched to any gene: 4. The CDR3 bases are TGTGCCAGCAGTTATCGGGGAGGGTACGAGCAGTACTTC. Protein sequence: CASSYRGGYEQYF.

The gene calls are TRBV5-1 and TRBJ2-1; D is tentatively TRBD1 or TRBD2 (6 bases each). There are 13 residues in the CDR3. Germline V CDR1 and CDR2: SGHRS, YFSETQ. V was cut by 2 bases and J by 9 bases, with 12 bases left in between. CDR3 sequence (DNA): TGCGCCAGCAGCTTTATACAGGGAGGTGAGCAGTTCTTC. It yields the protein CASSFIQGGEQFF.

The chain is built from TRBV6-5 and TRBJ1-2; 7 bases fit TRBD1. The CDR3 is 15 amino acids. CDR1 is MNHEY and CDR2 is SVGAGI in the germline V gene. After removal of 4 bases from V and 5 bases from J, the junction contained 10 bases not matched to a gene. The CDR3 region has the DNA TGTGCCAGCAGTTGGGACAGCAGCCGATTATATGGCTACACCTTC. Its protein product is CASSWDSSRLYGYTF.

The chain joins TRBV28 to TRBJ1-5, with D tentatively TRBD1 (5 bases). The CDR3 is 14 amino acids. The V gene lost 2 bases and the J gene lost 7 bases, with 12 bases spanning the gap. Germline lookup yields CDR1 MDHEN and CDR2 SYDVKM. In DNA, the CDR3 is TGTGCCAGCAGTTTACTCTTAGGGGACCAGCCCCAGCATTTT. Translated, it gives CASSLLLGDQPQHF. The full variable domain, with the rest looked up from reference TRBV28 and TRBJ1-5, is DVKVTQSSRYLVKRTGEKVFLECVQDMDHENMFWYRQDPGLGLRLIYFSYDVKMKEKGDIPEGYSVSREKKERFSLILESASTNQTSMYLCASSLLLGDQPQHFGDGTRLSIL.

This clone has only one observation. Other DNA sequences in this specimen translate into the identical CDR3. The V call is TRBV5-6, the J call TRBJ2-2; D unclear. V shed 0 bases and J shed 2 bases, with 5 bases lying between them. The CDR3 sequence is 14 residues long. Germline V gene lookup returns CDR1 SGHDT and CDR2 YYEEEE. The CDR3, as DNA: TGTGCCAGCAGCTTGGATACAAACACCGGGGAGCTGTTTTTT. Its translation is CASSLDTNTGELFF.

Worth noting for this clone: Other DNA sequences in the same sample also yield this CDR3. The chain recombines TRBV5-4 with TRBJ2-7, with 9 bases lining up with TRBD2. Germline trimming cut 4 bases from V and 1 base from J; bases unmatched to any gene: 3. The CDR3 sequence is 14 residues long. Germline assignment: CDR1 SGHNT and CDR2 YYREEE (reference sequence). CDR3 protein: CASSPTSGSYEQYF. CDR3 DNA sequence: TGTGCCAGCAGCCCGACTAGCGGATCCTACGAGCAGTACTTC.

The chain carries TRBV5-1 and TRBJ2-1, with TRBD1 matching 8 bases. V trimming: 3 bases; J trimming: 7 bases; junction bases outside the gene matches: 12. This CDR3 has 16 amino acids. Germline CDR1 is SGHRS and CDR2 is YFSETQ. The CDR3 region is CASSYIPGQDGNEQFF. The CDR3 DNA reads TGCGCCAGCAGCTACATACCGGGACAGGACGGTAATGAGCAGTTCTTC.

This chain links TRBV7-6 with TRBJ2-7; 8 bases are shared with TRBD2. Germline CDR1 SGHVS, CDR2 FNYEAQ. There are 15 residues in the CDR3. Trimming cost V 1 base and J 5 bases; bases outside gene matches: 7. The CDR3 spells CASSLETGGPHEQYF. As DNA, the CDR3 is TGTGCCAGCAGCTTAGAGACGGGAGGGCCTCACGAGCAGTACTTC.

This sequence joins TRBV2 and TRBJ1-4, with TRBD1 as a possible D gene (6 bases). CDR1 is SNHLY, CDR2 FYNNEI, per germline. Trimming removed 7 bases at V and 8 bases at J, with 20 bases between. This CDR3 has 15 residues. CDR3 sequence reads: CASMLAGAQGEKLFF. CDR3 in DNA: TGTGCCAGCATGCTGGCGGGGGCTCAAGGGGAAAAACTGTTTTTT.

The rearrangement links TRBV6-6 to TRBJ2-7; a weak D match, TRBD1 (6 bases). V lost 2 bases and J 3 bases, leaving 11 bases between the germline ends. The CDR3 is 14 amino acids. From germline, CDR1 is MNHNY and CDR2 SVGAGI (reference sequence). The CDR3 is CASSYASDSYEQYF. Here the CDR3 DNA reads TGTGCCAGCAGTTACGCCTCGGACAGCTACGAGCAGTACTTC.

On this clone itself: This CDR3 is also generated by other DNA sequences in the sample. The chain carries TRBV5-4 and TRBJ2-1; TRBD2 aligns across 7 bases. The CDR3 runs 12 residues. V lost 5 bases and J lost 7; bases outside the gene matches: 3. The germline gives CDR1 SGHNT, CDR2 YYREEE (reference sequence). CDR3 amino acids: CASSSGGNEQFF. The DNA for the CDR3 is TGTGCCAGCAGTTCCGGGGGGAATGAGCAGTTCTTC. Looking up the rest from reference TRBV5-4 and TRBJ2-1 gives the full variable domain: ETGVTQSPTHLIKTRGQQVTLRCSSQSGHNTVSWYQQALGQGPQFIFQYYREEENGRGNFPPRFSGLQFPNYSSELNVNALELDDSALYLCASSSGGNEQFFGPGTRLTVL.

CDR3 coding DNA: TGTGCCAGCAGTTTATTTTTCGATGGGGAGACCCAGTACTTC. Its protein is CASSLFFDGETQYF. The J gene is TRBJ2-5, the V gene TRBV27, with D hard to call. Trimming cost V 1 base and J 5 bases, with 11 bases left between them. This CDR3 has 14 amino acids. Germline V gene data show CDR1 as MNHEY and CDR2 as SMNVEV (reference sequence).

The V gene is TRBV6-4, the J gene TRBJ1-5; no clear D. CDR3 length: 23 amino acids. The germline V gene encodes CDR1 MRHNA and CDR2 SNTAGT. The germline V and J ends were trimmed by 0 bases and 1 base, with 31 bases remaining between them. The DNA of the CDR3 is TGTGCCAGCAGTGACTCGAAGTATGCCAGCGACAAATTATTGGGTCCAAGCAATCAGCCCCAGCATTTT. It codes for CASSDSKYASDKLLGPSNQPQHF.